This T cell receptor (beta chain) comes out of a study of response to subunit inactivated influenza vaccine. Study-wide points: It was the authors' suggestion that each seasonal influenza vaccination recruits few new T cells.

As to this clonotype: The target antigen is unknown.

V trimming: 5 bases; J trimming: 0 bases; junction bases outside the gene matches: 9. From germline, CDR1 is SGHNT and CDR2 YENEEA. This CDR3 has 17 amino acids. TCRdb reprocessed the RT-PCR reads via MiXCR and lists one record per CDR3 protein. The sample has around 190,000 distinct CDR3 sequences, under 15% seen once. The chain combines TRBV11-3 with TRBJ2-2; 7 nucleotides match TRBD1. The source is a man aged 50 to 59 who received an inactivated influenza vaccine. The specimen comprised CD8+ T cells sorted from PBMCs, sampled more than 4 days after vaccination. The CDR3 nucleotides are TGTGCCAGCAGCCGACCTCGGGACAGCCCGAACACCGGGGAGCTGTTTTTT. Encoded protein: CASSRPRDSPNTGELFF.